The rows below give T cell receptor beta chains drawn from one sample of a study of T cell repertoires in cytomegalovirus infection. TCRdb processed the reads anew with MiXCR; each CDR3 protein has one entry. This sample has approximately 100,000 distinct CDR3 sequences, with 42% found just once. These receptors' targets are unknown. The sequencing used CD8+ T cells from cultured PBMCs, collected from culture after CMV antigen stimulation. The receptors stem from a human donor in good health (CMV status not recorded). Some clones in this sample may be carry-over from other donors' samples. Each CDR3 is given with its conserved first and last residue. D genes are given only for firm matches. The size field is filled for only some rows; it gives once, few, many or a size class.

v_call	clone_size	d_call	j_call	cdr3_aa	cdr3_nt
TRBV27	-	-	TRBJ1-5	CASSETYSNQPQHF	TGTGCCAGCAGTGAGACCTATAGCAATCAGCCCCAGCATTTT
TRBV2	-	-	TRBJ1-2	CASSEPGFYGYTF	TGTGCCAGCAGTGAGCCCGGCTTCTATGGCTACACCTTC
TRBV27	many	-	TRBJ2-3	CASSFDSAGRWDTQYF	TGTGCCAGCAGTTTTGATAGTGCGGGGAGATGGGATACGCAGTATTTT
TRBV4-1	few	TRBD1	TRBJ1-2	CASSPGQGEYGYTF	TGCGCCAGCAGCCCGGGACAGGGGGAGTACGGCTACACCTTC
TRBV6-1	few	-	TRBJ2-7	CASSPGAAQYEQYF	TGTGCCAGCAGTCCCGGGGCGGCCCAATACGAGCAGTACTTC
TRBV11-2	few	TRBD1	TRBJ2-7	CASSWGQGQSYEQYF	TGTGCCAGCAGCTGGGGACAGGGGCAGTCCTACGAGCAGTACTTC
TRBV5-6	-	TRBD2	TRBJ2-1	CASRDGLAGPNEQFF	TGTGCCAGCAGGGACGGACTAGCGGGGCCGAATGAGCAGTTCTTC
TRBV7-8	many	-	TRBJ2-1	CASSLNLGESYNEQFF	TGTGCCAGCAGCCTAAATTTGGGGGAATCCTACAATGAGCAGTTCTTC
TRBV4-1	few	-	TRBJ2-5	CASSQGLGVRETQYF	TGCGCCAGCAGCCAAGGGCTCGGGGTGAGGGAGACCCAGTACTTC
TRBV12-3/TRBV12-4	-	TRBD2	TRBJ2-5	CASSFSGGIQETQYF	TGTGCCAGCAGTTTTAGCGGGGGGATCCAAGAGACCCAGTACTTC
TRBV11-2	-	TRBD2	TRBJ2-3	CASSLRLAGHTDTQYF	TGTGCCAGCAGCCTAAGACTAGCGGGACACACAGATACGCAGTATTTT
TRBV13	-	-	TRBJ2-5	CASSYGAEETQYF	TGTGCCAGCAGCTACGGGGCGGAAGAGACCCAGTACTTC